This T cell receptor (beta chain) originates from a study of shared clonotypes between healthy human individuals. Whole-study findings and limits: Sampling covered blood only; tissue repertoires likely differ. It was anticipated that sequencing depth would influence how many clonotypes donors shared.

V was clipped by 7 bases and J by 2 bases, with 11 bases between them. The CDR3 is made up of 14 amino acids. CDR1 is SNHLY and CDR2 is FYNNEI in the germline V gene. Template for every sorted-subset replicate PCR totaled around 210 ng DNA, tens of thousands of T cell genomes. Only in-frame clones appear in the TCRdb table, and some are missing; sequencing was by immunoSEQ multiplex PCR. This repertoire shows around 940,000 clones, 76% found once; its top ten account for approximately 1.5%. The healthy adult donors were HIV-negative and reported no recent acute infections or vaccinations. Comments on this clone: As yet, its antigen is unknown.

This TCR came from a man younger than 35 in good health. Sequenced sample: memory CD4+ T cells sorted from blood. The subset: CD45RA-negative fraction. The chain combines TRBV2 with TRBJ2-2; perhaps TRBD1 as D (6 bases). Here the CDR3 DNA reads TGTGCCAGCAAGGGGGATATAAACACCGGGGAGCTGTTTTTT. It specifies CASKGDINTGELFF.